The 27 T cell receptor beta chains below come from one sample, sequenced in a study of beta chain features in type 1 diabetes. Since all of the isolated RNA was reverse transcribed, expressed TCRB transcripts were what got sequenced. Assay used: immunoSEQ multiplex PCR; TCRdb lists only in-frame clones, some missing. The data hold about 360,000 clones, with 10% to 15% observed a single time. The specimen was naive CD4+ T cells from blood. These TCRs come from a young man in good health.

The V gene is TRBV7-3, the J gene TRBJ2-1, with D perhaps TRBD1 (6 bases). The CDR3 extends over 15 amino acids. Trimming pared 5 bases from V and 2 bases from J, leaving 13 bases between. The germline CDR1 and CDR2 sequences are SGHTA and FQGTGA. The CDR3 protein is CASSPGEGTYNEQFF. CDR3 sequence (DNA): TGTGCCAGCAGCCCAGGGGAAGGGACCTACAATGAGCAGTTCTTC.

This chain joins TRBV5-1 and TRBJ2-5, with 12 bases matching TRBD1. The ends lost 4 bases at V and 5 bases at J; junction bases unmatched: 6. The length of the CDR3 is 15 residues. Germline V CDR1 and CDR2: SGHRS, YFSETQ. DNA for the CDR3: TGCGCCAGCAGCCCGGGACAGGGGGCTCGGGAGACCCAGTACTTC. The encoded protein is CASSPGQGARETQYF.

This clone was seen more than once but under ten times. The chain is built from TRBV30 and TRBJ2-1; tentatively, D is TRBD2 (6 bases). Germline V gives CDR1 GTSNPN, CDR2 SVGIG (reference sequence). Trimming removed 1 base at V and 0 bases at J, with 13 bases between. The CDR3 has 16 amino acids. CDR3 region: CAWSDPRGYSYNEQFF. In nucleotides, the CDR3 is TGTGCCTGGAGTGACCCGCGGGGCTACTCCTACAATGAGCAGTTCTTC. Together with reference TRBV30 and TRBJ2-1, the CDR3 gives the full variable domain: SQTIHQWPATLVQPVGSPLSLECTVEGTSNPNLYWYRQAAGRGLQLLFYSVGIGQISSEVPQNLSASRPQDRQFILSSKKLLLSDSGFYLCAWSDPRGYSYNEQFFGPGTRLTVL.

The rearrangement uses TRBV18 and TRBJ1-1; no clear D. V gave up 6 bases and J gave up 0 bases, with 14 bases separating them. Germline V lookup: CDR1 KGHSH, CDR2 LQKENI. CDR3 size: 15 residues. CDR3 sequence reads: CASSSVRGMNTEAFF. Here the CDR3 DNA reads TGTGCCAGCTCCTCAGTCCGGGGTATGAACACTGAAGCTTTCTTT.

This clone has more than one count but fewer than ten. V is TRBV9 and J is TRBJ2-1; the match to TRBD2 covers 14 bases. V lost 4 bases to trimming and J lost 9 bases; unmatched junction nucleotides: 6. The CDR3 is 15 amino acids. Per the germline V gene, CDR1 is SGDLS and CDR2 is YYNGEE. The CDR3 spells CASSKPGLAGVEQFF. In DNA form, the CDR3 reads TGTGCCAGCAGCAAACCGGGACTAGCGGGAGTTGAGCAGTTCTTC. Filled out from reference TRBV9 and TRBJ2-1, the complete variable domain reads DSGVTQTPKHLITATGQRVTLRCSPRSGDLSVYWYQQSLDQGLQFLIQYYNGEERAKGNILERFSAQQFPDLHSELNLSSLELGDSALYFCASSKPGLAGVEQFFGPGTRLTVL.

This clone was found a few times. V usage is TRBV29-1 and J usage is TRBJ2-7, with 10 nucleotides matching TRBD1. V gave up 7 bases and J gave up 6 bases; unmatched junction bases: 6. This CDR3 comprises 12 residues. Germline assignment: CDR1 SQVTM and CDR2 ANQGSEA. The CDR3 region is CSASGTGVEQYF. In DNA form, the CDR3 reads TGCAGCGCCTCCGGGACAGGGGTCGAGCAGTACTTC.

This clone was seen a handful of times. CDR3 bases: TGTGCCAGCAGCTCCCAGGGGACAGCTAACTATGGCTACACCTTC. As protein: CASSSQGTANYGYTF. This chain uses TRBV7-8 with TRBJ1-2, with 7 bases aligning to TRBD1. Germline CDR1 SGHVS, CDR2 FQNEAQ. The CDR3 totals 15 residues. Germline trimming cut 4 bases from V and 0 bases from J; bases unmatched to any gene: 5.

This chain links TRBV10-3 with TRBJ2-3, with 13 positions matching TRBD2. Looked up from germline, CDR1 is ENHRY and CDR2 is SYGVKD. The trim removed 11 bases at V and 5 bases at J, leaving 10 bases unmatched. CDR3 size: 15 residues. The CDR3 coding sequence is TGTGCCGCTACTAGCGGGAGGGCCCCCGGAGATACGCAGTATTTT. Its protein product is CAATSGRAPGDTQYF.

This clone came up a few times. The chain is built from TRBV28 and TRBJ1-6; 11 bases are a match to TRBD1. In germline, CDR1 is MDHEN, CDR2 SYDVKM. The CDR3 extends over 16 amino acids. The trim removed 6 bases at V and 9 bases at J, leaving 10 bases unmatched. CDR3 in DNA: TGTGCCAGCAGCCGCCCGGACAGGGGGCTAGCTTCACCCCTCCACTTT. This translates into CASSRPDRGLASPLHF. The full variable domain, its missing parts supplied by reference TRBV28 and TRBJ1-6, is DVKVTQSSRYLVKRTGEKVFLECVQDMDHENMFWYRQDPGLGLRLIYFSYDVKMKEKGDIPEGYSVSREKKERFSLILESASTNQTSMYLCASSRPDRGLASPLHFGNGTRLTVT.

This clone was picked up a small number of times. The chain joins TRBV27 to TRBJ2-5, with 7 bases lining up with TRBD2. Trimming removed 4 bases from V and 4 bases from J; junction bases left unmatched: 3. The CDR3 covers 13 residues. CDR1 is MNHEY and CDR2 is SMNVEV in the germline V gene (reference sequence). The chain's CDR3 is CASSYTGGETQYF. CDR3 in DNA: TGTGCCAGCAGTTATACGGGAGGAGAGACCCAGTACTTC.

The table lists this clone with a few counts. The chain recombines TRBV29-1 with TRBJ1-1; 7 bases agree with TRBD1. V lost 5 bases and J lost 1; bases outside the gene matches: 4. The germline CDR1 and CDR2 sequences are SQVTM and ANQGSEA. This CDR3 has 13 residues. The CDR3 DNA reads TGCAGCGTTTCCGGGACAGCGAACACTGAAGCTTTCTTT. It specifies CSVSGTANTEAFF.

Comments on this clone: Additional DNA sequences in this sample encode the identical CDR3. This chain uses TRBV9 with TRBJ2-2; 7 nucleotides match TRBD1. Germline CDR1 and CDR2: SGDLS and YYNGEE. The V segment lost 5 bases and the J segment 5 bases; nucleotides outside the gene matches: 3. There are 13 residues in the CDR3. CDR3: CASSETGTGELFF. CDR3 sequence (DNA): TGTGCCAGCAGTGAGACAGGGACCGGGGAGCTGTTTTTT.

This clone was seen only a few times. J is TRBJ1-4 and V is TRBV5-6; TRBD1 might be the D (6 bases). The V gene lost 5 bases and the J gene lost 8 bases, with 16 bases spanning the gap. The CDR3 has 14 amino acids. Germline V lookup: CDR1 SGHDT, CDR2 YYEEEE. In DNA, the CDR3 is TGTGCCAGCAGTCCGCCAGGGGTAGGGGAAAAACTGTTTTTT. This gives the protein CASSPPGVGEKLFF.

Only a few counts were recorded for this clone. J is TRBJ2-5 and V is TRBV4-1; D uncertain. Germline V gene lookup returns CDR1 MGHRA and CDR2 YSYEKL. The CDR3 spans 14 residues. V lost 8 bases to trimming and J lost 1 base, with 14 bases between them. The CDR3 loop is CASAKSPSQETQYF. The CDR3 coding sequence is TGCGCCAGCGCAAAAAGCCCCTCCCAAGAGACCCAGTACTTC.

This sequence joins TRBV9 and TRBJ2-2; 12 bases map to TRBD2. This CDR3 is built from 17 residues. CDR1 and CDR2 (germline): SGDLS, YYNGEE. The V gene end was trimmed by 0 bases and the J gene end by 1 base; junction bases not matched to a gene: 1. Here the CDR3 DNA reads TGTGCCAGCAGCGTAGAACTAGCGGGAGGGAACACCGGGGAGCTGTTTTTT. It yields the protein CASSVELAGGNTGELFF.

V is TRBV19 and J is TRBJ2-2, with no clear D. The germline gives CDR1 LNHDA, CDR2 SQIVND (reference sequence). The ends were cut back, 7 bases at V and 0 bases at J, with 12 bases in the middle. The CDR3 has 15 residues. The CDR3 spells CASKILFANTGELFF. CDR3 nucleotides: TGTGCCAGTAAAATTTTATTTGCGAACACCGGGGAGCTGTTTTTT.

This clone was seen a handful of times. This sequence joins TRBV28 and TRBJ2-7; TRBD1 agrees at 7 bases. This CDR3 has 13 residues. V gave up 6 bases and J gave up 3 bases; unmatched junction bases: 5. The germline CDR1 and CDR2 sequences are MDHEN and SYDVKM. The CDR3 DNA reads as TGTGCCAGCAGGCCGGGACAGTACTACGAGCAGTACTTC. Its protein product is CASRPGQYYEQYF.

This sequence joins TRBV29-1 and TRBJ2-1; the match to TRBD1 covers 7 bases. V gave up 4 bases and J gave up 4 bases; unmatched junction bases: 1. The germline CDR1 and CDR2 sequences are SQVTM and ANQGSEA. This CDR3 is built from 12 residues. The CDR3 bases are TGCAGCGTTGCACAGGGGTACAATGAGCAGTTCTTC. Translated, it gives CSVAQGYNEQFF.

This clone has just a few counts. The V call is TRBV5-4, the J call TRBJ2-3, with D possibly matching TRBD2 (6 bases). The V end was cut by 1 base, the J end by 3 bases, with 9 bases between. The CDR3 runs to 14 residues. The germline gives CDR1 SGHNT, CDR2 YYREEE (reference sequence). The chain's CDR3 is CASSLPGRTDTQYF. The DNA for the CDR3 is TGTGCCAGCAGCTTGCCGGGGAGGACAGATACGCAGTATTTT.

Only a few counts were recorded for this clone. The chain is built from TRBV28 and TRBJ2-7; TRBD1 agrees at 9 bases. CDR3 length equals 13 residues. J lost 2 bases, V lost 8 bases, and 4 bases had no gene match. The germline CDR1 and CDR2 sequences are MDHEN and SYDVKM. This CDR3 is CASGDRVTYEQYF. The DNA of the CDR3 is TGTGCCAGCGGGGACAGGGTCACCTACGAGCAGTACTTC.

This rearrangement joins TRBV9 to TRBJ2-1; 12 bases align to TRBD2. Trimming took 1 base from V and 10 from J; bases not matched to a gene: 6. Germline V gene lookup returns CDR1 SGDLS and CDR2 YYNGEE. The CDR3 totals 15 residues. CDR3 nucleotides: TGTGCCAGCAGCGTAATGACTAGCGGGAGTCTGGAGCAGTTCTTC. Its translation: CASSVMTSGSLEQFF. Full variable domain (rest looked up from reference TRBV9 and TRBJ2-1): DSGVTQTPKHLITATGQRVTLRCSPRSGDLSVYWYQQSLDQGLQFLIQYYNGEERAKGNILERFSAQQFPDLHSELNLSSLELGDSALYFCASSVMTSGSLEQFFGPGTRLTVL.

The chain links TRBV19 to TRBJ2-7, with TRBD2 identical over 13 bases. Unmatched junction bases numbered 9, after V lost 7 bases and J lost 6 bases. CDR1 LNHDA and CDR2 SQIVND come from the germline V gene (reference sequence). The CDR3 sequence is 15 residues long. The CDR3 protein is CASTPGLAGDGEQYF. The CDR3 DNA reads as TGTGCCAGTACCCCCGGACTAGCGGGAGACGGCGAGCAGTACTTC.

This clone was observed a handful of times. The chain carries TRBV18 and TRBJ2-5, with D uncertain. In germline, CDR1 is KGHSH, CDR2 LQKENI. The CDR3 covers 13 residues. Trimming stripped 5 bases from V and 3 bases from J, with 10 bases between. CDR3 protein: CASSLVQEETQYF. The DNA for the CDR3 is TGTGCCAGCTCATTAGTCCAGGAAGAGACCCAGTACTTC.

The chain uses TRBV15 and TRBJ2-1; no firm D call. The V gene lost 6 bases and the J gene lost 3 bases, with 3 bases spanning the gap. Germline CDR1 is LNHNV and CDR2 is YYDKDF (reference sequence). The CDR3 sequence is 11 residues long. CDR3 in amino acids: CATRSYNEQFF. CDR3 nucleotide sequence: TGTGCCACCAGGAGCTACAATGAGCAGTTCTTC.

J is TRBJ1-4 and V is TRBV29-1, with a tentative D call TRBD1 (5 bases). Trimming shortened V by 4 bases and J by 7 bases, and 10 bases separated the two germline ends. This CDR3 comprises 12 residues. Germline lookup yields CDR1 SQVTM and CDR2 ANQGSEA. The CDR3 nucleotides read TGCAGCGTTGGCCGGGACTTTGAAAAACTGTTTTTT. Translating gives CSVGRDFEKLFF.

There are a few counts of this clone. The chain joins TRBV19 to TRBJ2-7; 8 bases are a match to TRBD2. The V gene end was trimmed by 8 bases and the J gene end by 2 bases; junction bases not matched to a gene: 8. The CDR3 totals 14 residues. Germline CDR1 reads LNHDA; CDR2 reads SQIVND (reference sequence). CDR3 bases: TGTGCCAGTCGGCCAGCGGGAGAGCCCTACGAGCAGTACTTC. Translating it yields CASRPAGEPYEQYF. Full variable domain (remainder filled in from reference TRBV19 and TRBJ2-7): DGGITQSPKYLFRKEGQNVTLSCEQNLNHDAMYWYRQDPGQGLRLIYYSQIVNDFQKGDIAEGYSVSREKKESFPLTVTSAQKNPTAFYLCASRPAGEPYEQYFGPGTRLTVT.

This chain uses TRBV7-2 with TRBJ1-2; D may be TRBD1 (5 bases). The V and J ends lost 1 base and 8 bases respectively, with 8 bases between them. The germline V gene encodes CDR1 SGHTA and CDR2 FQGNSA. The CDR3 has 12 residues. The CDR3 coding sequence is TGTGCCAGCAGCTTAGATGGACACGGCTACACCTTC. This gives the protein CASSLDGHGYTF.